What follows are 21 T cell receptor beta chains derived from one specimen sequenced in a study of control samples from healthy donors and cancer patients. Produced via immunoSEQ multiplex PCR; TCRdb's table is partial and in-frame only. Seen here are 170,000 or so clones, around 92% observed once, and the top ten hold around 2%. The material sequenced was blood. Receptor source: a woman aged 40 to 49 in good health.

The chain has TRBV13 and TRBJ2-7; D unclear. Germline assignment: CDR1 PRHDT and CDR2 FYEKMQ (reference sequence). The length of the CDR3 is 15 residues. Trimming pared 0 bases from V and 1 base from J, leaving 10 bases between. The chain's CDR3 is CASSLGATLSYEQYF. The DNA for the CDR3 is TGTGCCAGCAGCTTAGGGGCTACCCTTTCCTACGAGCAGTACTTC.

J is TRBJ1-2 and V is TRBV3-1 (or the pseudogene TRBV3-2), with a weak D call TRBD1 (5 bases). Germline assignment: CDR1 LGHDT and CDR2 YNNKEL (reference sequence). Between the trimmed V and J ends, which lost 4 bases and 6 bases, there was a span of 15 bases. This CDR3 is built from 14 residues. The CDR3 DNA reads TGTGCCAGCAGCCCCGGAGGAGGGGTCCATGGCTACACCTTC. Translation gives CASSPGGGVHGYTF.

The chain combines TRBV5-4 with TRBJ2-5; possibly TRBD2 for D (5 bases). Germline V gene sequence: CDR1 SGHNT, CDR2 YYREEE (reference sequence). The V and J ends lost 4 bases and 5 bases respectively, with 15 bases between them. The CDR3 has 14 amino acids. The CDR3 coding sequence is TGTGCCAGCAGCCCGGGTGGGGAGTCGGAGACCCAGTACTTC. Its translation: CASSPGGESETQYF. Full variable domain (rest looked up from reference TRBV5-4 and TRBJ2-5): ETGVTQSPTHLIKTRGQQVTLRCSSQSGHNTVSWYQQALGQGPQFIFQYYREEENGRGNFPPRFSGLQFPNYSSELNVNALELDDSALYLCASSPGGESETQYFGPGTRLLVL.

The rearrangement links TRBV5-4 to TRBJ1-2; TRBD1 agrees at 12 bases. CDR3 length equals 15 residues. V lost 9 bases, J lost 4 bases, and 10 bases stayed unmatched. Per the germline V gene, CDR1 is SGHNT and CDR2 is YYREEE (reference sequence). The CDR3 coding sequence is TGTGCCATAACAACCGGGACAGGGGGCTTCTATGGCTACACCTTC. Translated: CAITTGTGGFYGYTF.

The chain recombines TRBV6-1 with TRBJ1-5, with 8 bases that match TRBD1. V was clipped by 3 bases and J by 6 bases; unmatched bases: 7. CDR3 length: 15 residues. Per the germline V gene, CDR1 is MNHNS and CDR2 is SASEGT. CDR3 region: CASSDGQGWIQPQHF. As DNA, the CDR3 is TGTGCCAGCAGTGACGGACAGGGTTGGATTCAGCCCCAGCATTTT.

The V call is TRBV11-2, the J call TRBJ1-1, with D possibly TRBD1 on 6 matching bases. Trimming took off 4 bases at V and 5 bases at J, with 17 bases between the two ends. Germline CDR1 SGHAT, CDR2 FQNNGV. The CDR3 length is 15 residues. The CDR3 region is CASSSGTILGTEAFF. In DNA, the CDR3 is TGTGCCAGCAGCTCCGGGACAATCTTGGGGACTGAAGCTTTCTTT.

The J gene is TRBJ2-6, the V gene TRBV5-1, with 11 bases that match TRBD1. Losses at the gene ends were 4 bases for V and 1 base for J; bases not matched to a gene: 10. Per germline, CDR1 SGHRS and CDR2 YFSETQ. CDR3 length equals 19 residues. The CDR3, as DNA: TGCGCCAGCAGCCCCGGGACAGGGGGAATGTTATCTGGGGCCAACGTCCTGACTTTC. Amino acids: CASSPGTGGMLSGANVLTF.

The V gene is TRBV4-1, the J gene TRBJ1-1, with D perhaps TRBD1 (6 bases). Germline V CDR1 and CDR2: MGHRA, YSYEKL. V was trimmed by 2 bases and J by 3 bases, leaving 10 bases between them. CDR3 length: 14 amino acids. CDR3 amino acids: CASSQRQADTEAFF. The CDR3 DNA reads as TGCGCCAGCAGCCAACGACAGGCAGACACTGAAGCTTTCTTT.

V gene TRBV27 combines with J gene TRBJ1-2, with D unclear. Deletions cut 8 bases from V and 6 bases from J, with 13 bases between. CDR1 is MNHEY and CDR2 is SMNVEV in the germline V gene (reference sequence). The CDR3 length is 12 residues. This CDR3 reads CASASYGNGYTF. The CDR3 DNA reads as TGTGCCAGCGCGTCCTACGGGAATGGCTACACCTTC.

The chain employs TRBV7-8 and TRBJ2-5, with TRBD2 identical over 9 bases. Trimming at V came to 6 bases and at J to 5 bases, leaving 10 bases not matched to a gene. Germline CDR1 SGHVS, CDR2 FQNEAQ. The CDR3 consists of 15 residues. CDR3 DNA sequence: TGTGCCAGCAGGGGCAGGGCTAGCGGGGAGGAGACCCAGTACTTC. Translated: CASRGRASGEETQYF.

The rearrangement links TRBV2 to TRBJ1-1, with TRBD1 as a possible D gene (6 bases). The CDR3 is 15 residues long. The germline V and J ends were trimmed by 0 bases and 8 bases, with 16 bases remaining between them. Per germline, CDR1 SNHLY and CDR2 FYNNEI. The chain's CDR3 is CASSEAGGLWGEAFF. The CDR3 DNA follows: TGTGCCAGCAGTGAAGCTGGGGGCCTCTGGGGAGAAGCTTTCTTT.

This chain uses TRBV18 with TRBJ1-1; D is unclear. The CDR3 sequence is 14 residues long. V lost 3 bases, J lost 1 base, and 9 bases lay in between. The V gene's germline CDR1 is KGHSH and CDR2 LQKENI. CDR3 amino acids: CASSPLPQNTEAFF. The DNA for the CDR3 is TGTGCCAGCTCACCGTTACCACAGAACACTGAAGCTTTCTTT.

The rearrangement uses TRBV5-1 and TRBJ2-1; 10 bases are shared with TRBD1. The CDR3 extends over 13 amino acids. V shed 4 bases, J shed 7 bases, and the junction held 2 bases outside the gene matches. Germline V gene data show CDR1 as SGHRS and CDR2 as YFSETQ. The CDR3 DNA reads as TGCGCCAGCAGCGGGACAGGGGCAAATGAGCAGTTCTTC. It translates to CASSGTGANEQFF. Based on the CDR3 plus reference TRBV5-1 and TRBJ2-1, the full variable domain is KAGVTQTPRYLIKTRGQQVTLSCSPISGHRSVSWYQQTPGQGLQFLFEYFSETQRNKGNFPGRFSGRQFSNSRSEMNVSTLELGDSALYLCASSGTGANEQFFGPGTRLTVL.

V and J are TRBV27 and TRBJ2-5, with 9 bases identical to TRBD2. After removal of 4 bases from V and 5 bases from J, the junction contained 5 bases not matched to a gene. From germline, CDR1 is MNHEY and CDR2 SMNVEV (reference sequence). The CDR3 is 14 residues long. The CDR3 protein is CASSWAGGDETQYF. The CDR3 DNA follows: TGTGCCAGCAGTTGGGCGGGGGGGGATGAGACCCAGTACTTC.

The chain couples TRBV5-6 to TRBJ2-1, with TRBD1 identical over 9 bases. The junction had 10 bases not matched to a gene; V was cut back by 2 bases and J by 1 base. The germline V gene encodes CDR1 SGHDT and CDR2 YYEEEE. This CDR3 has 18 amino acids. The CDR3 sequence is CASSFRDRVSFSYNEQFF. The DNA for the CDR3 is TGTGCCAGCAGCTTCAGGGACAGGGTGTCGTTTTCCTACAATGAGCAGTTCTTC.

This sequence joins TRBV12-3 or TRBV12-4 and TRBJ2-5; D is unclear. The CDR3 is made up of 13 amino acids. V lost 10 bases, J lost 4 bases, and 16 bases lay in between. CDR3 loop: CAKGAEPGETQYF. CDR3 in DNA: TGTGCCAAAGGTGCCGAACCGGGAGAGACCCAGTACTTC.

The chain recombines TRBV11-2 with TRBJ2-7, with unresolved D. Deletions cut 2 bases from V and 5 bases from J, with 4 bases between. CDR1 is SGHAT, CDR2 FQNNGV, per germline. The CDR3 spans 11 residues. The CDR3 spells CASSLSHEQYF. The CDR3 DNA follows: TGTGCCAGCAGCTTAAGTCACGAGCAGTACTTC.

The chain has TRBV7-8 and TRBJ1-2, with D possibly being TRBD1 (6 bases). V shed 5 bases and J shed 4 bases, with 11 bases lying between them. Germline CDR1 and CDR2: SGHVS and FQNEAQ. CDR3 length: 13 amino acids. Here the CDR3 DNA reads TGTGCCAGCAGCCCGTTGACAGGCTATGGCTACACCTTC. This encodes CASSPLTGYGYTF.

The V gene is TRBV19, the J gene TRBJ2-7; TRBD2 might be the D (5 bases). CDR3 length equals 15 residues. Germline V lookup: CDR1 LNHDA, CDR2 SQIVND (reference sequence). The ends were cut back, 5 bases at V and 0 bases at J, with 14 bases in the middle. CDR3 residues: CASSFGSVNSYEQYF. The CDR3 DNA sequence: TGTGCCAGTAGTTTTGGGAGTGTCAACTCCTACGAGCAGTACTTC.

The chain combines TRBV10-3 with TRBJ1-2, with 8 bases lining up with TRBD1. CDR1 and CDR2 from the germline V gene are ENHRY and SYGVKD. V lost 5 bases, J lost 4 bases, and 6 bases stayed unmatched. There are 14 residues in the CDR3. The CDR3 sequence: CAISSGGPLYGYTF. The DNA of the CDR3 is TGTGCCATCAGTTCAGGGGGCCCTCTCTATGGCTACACCTTC.

V and J are TRBV6-1 and TRBJ2-1; D may be TRBD1 or TRBD2 (5 bases each). CDR1 and CDR2 from the germline V gene are MNHNS and SASEGT. Trimming cost V 2 bases and J 3 bases, with 14 bases left between them. The CDR3 is made up of 16 amino acids. In DNA form, the CDR3 reads TGTGCCAGCAGTGAATTTGAGGGGCCCTTCTACAATGAGCAGTTCTTC. It translates to CASSEFEGPFYNEQFF.